The 18 T cell receptor beta chains below come from one sample, sequenced in a study of blood T cell repertoires in COVID-19. The repertoire was sequenced with immunoSEQ multiplex PCR; TCRdb's copy has only in-frame clones and lacks some. The sample holds about 150,000 clones; 87% are singletons and the top ten take approximately 6.2%. The sample consisted of peripheral blood. These receptors were obtained from an elderly man with acute or convalescent COVID-19.

Only one count was recorded for this clone. V usage is TRBV7-2 and J usage is TRBJ2-1; D uncertain. This CDR3 is built from 13 residues. V was trimmed by 7 bases and J by 8 bases, leaving 15 bases between them. CDR1 is SGHTA, CDR2 FQGNSA, per germline. CDR3 sequence (DNA): TGTGCCAGCACCACCATTCATGCGGATGAGCAGTTCTTC. Its translation is CASTTIHADEQFF.

The chain joins TRBV6-1 to TRBJ1-2, with unresolved D. Per germline, CDR1 MNHNS and CDR2 SASEGT. CDR3 length: 13 amino acids. The V and J ends lost 2 bases and 8 bases respectively, with 12 bases between them. This CDR3 is CASSERPRWGYTF. CDR3 nucleotide sequence: TGTGCCAGCAGTGAACGGCCGAGGTGGGGCTACACCTTC.

This clone was seen more than once but under ten times. The chain employs TRBV19 and TRBJ2-2, with D tentatively TRBD2 (5 bases). V gave up 8 bases and J gave up 6 bases, with 7 bases separating them. This CDR3 is 11 amino acids long. The germline V gene encodes CDR1 LNHDA and CDR2 SQIVND (reference sequence). CDR3 nucleotides: TGTGCCAGTGCGAGGGCCGGGGAGCTGTTTTTT. Residues: CASARAGELFF.

The chain employs TRBV12-2 and TRBJ2-1; the table's D call, TRBD2, was not checked against the DNA. TRBV12-2 is a pseudogene locus. CDR3 length: 17 residues. CDR3 in amino acids: CASRLLLRGGGYNEQFF. For the CDR3, the DNA is TGTGCAAGTCGCTTGTTACTGCGGGGGGGCGGCTACAATGAGCAGTTCTTC.

The chain joins TRBV3-1 (or the pseudogene TRBV3-2) to TRBJ2-5; 9 bases line up with TRBD1. Germline V gives CDR1 LGHDT, CDR2 YNNKEL (reference sequence). J was trimmed by 5 bases and V by 6 bases; bases with no gene match: 4. The CDR3 covers 13 residues. CDR3 loop: CASRDRGGETQYF. The CDR3 coding sequence is TGTGCCAGCAGGGACAGGGGCGGGGAGACCCAGTACTTC.

The chain employs TRBV2 and TRBJ2-7; the match to TRBD1 covers 9 bases. Looked up from germline, CDR1 is SNHLY and CDR2 is FYNNEI. Losses at the gene ends were 10 bases for V and 2 bases for J; bases not matched to a gene: 12. The CDR3 loop spans 15 amino acids. CDR3 coding DNA: TGTGCCACCACCCACCCTGGGACAGGGACCTACGAGCAGTACTTC. Residues: CATTHPGTGTYEQYF.

The sample holds one count of this clone. The chain couples TRBV6-1 to TRBJ1-2, with D possibly being TRBD1 (5 bases). The CDR3 has 14 amino acids. Germline V gene sequence: CDR1 MNHNS, CDR2 SASEGT. The V end was cut by 1 base, the J end by 4 bases, with 10 bases between. CDR3 in DNA: TGTGCCAGCAGTGAAGACAACAGGATCTATGGCTACACCTTC. It encodes CASSEDNRIYGYTF.

The rearrangement uses TRBV10-3 and TRBJ1-2; 7 bases are shared with TRBD1. J lost 3 bases, V lost 9 bases, and 1 base had no gene match. This CDR3 has 11 amino acids. The germline V gene has CDR1 ENHRY and CDR2 SYGVKD. The CDR3 sequence: CAMGTDYGYTF. CDR3 in DNA: TGTGCCATGGGGACAGACTATGGCTACACCTTC.

The chain links TRBV4-1 to TRBJ1-1, with D possibly being TRBD1 (5 bases). V was pared by 0 bases and J by 0 bases, with 11 bases between. Per the germline V gene, CDR1 is MGHRA and CDR2 is YSYEKL. The CDR3 spans 16 residues. The CDR3 region has the DNA TGCGCCAGCAGCCAAGATCAAACGGGGGTGAACACTGAAGCTTTCTTT. Its protein product is CASSQDQTGVNTEAFF.

V gene TRBV7-6 combines with J gene TRBJ2-7; 9 bases are shared with TRBD1. Germline trimming cut 2 bases from V and 0 bases from J; bases unmatched to any gene: 8. This CDR3 has 17 amino acids. Looked up from germline, CDR1 is SGHVS and CDR2 is FNYEAQ. CDR3 nucleotide sequence: TGTGCCAGCAGCTTATCGGTGGGGGGACAGGGCTCCTACGAGCAGTACTTC. It codes for CASSLSVGGQGSYEQYF.

This chain uses TRBV18 with TRBJ1-1; the D gene is possibly TRBD1 (6 bases). The V end was cut by 6 bases, the J end by 0 bases, with 11 bases between. The CDR3 has 14 residues. Germline V lookup: CDR1 KGHSH, CDR2 LQKENI. CDR3 DNA sequence: TGTGCCAGCTCCGCCGGGACAATGAACACTGAAGCTTTCTTT. Its protein is CASSAGTMNTEAFF.

V and J are TRBV27 and TRBJ1-4, with TRBD1 matching 8 bases. This CDR3 region has 15 residues. Trimming cost V 6 bases and J 13 bases; bases outside gene matches: 16. Germline CDR1 reads MNHEY; CDR2 reads SMNVEV (reference sequence). In DNA, the CDR3 is TGTGCCAGCAGGGAGAGTGGGACAGGCGGTGGGAGACTGTTTTTT. Its protein is CASRESGTGGGRLFF.

This chain uses TRBV5-6 with TRBJ1-3, with D maybe TRBD1 (5 bases). Trimming stripped 3 bases from V and 1 base from J, with 8 bases between. The CDR3 sequence is 14 residues long. Germline CDR1 is SGHDT and CDR2 is YYEEEE. CDR3 DNA: TGTGCCAGCAGCTCAGGGTTATCTGGAAACACCATATATTTT. Protein product: CASSSGLSGNTIYF.

The chain combines TRBV18 with TRBJ1-6; 7 bases agree with TRBD1. This CDR3 has 16 amino acids. Trimming removed 3 bases from V and 6 bases from J; junction bases left unmatched: 8. Germline V gene data show CDR1 as KGHSH and CDR2 as LQKENI. The CDR3 sequence is CASSPASTGVNSPLHF. CDR3 nucleotides: TGTGCCAGCTCACCCGCAAGTACAGGGGTTAATTCACCCCTCCACTTT.

This clone was seen a single time. The chain carries TRBV3-1 (or the pseudogene TRBV3-2) and TRBJ1-4, with unresolved D. The CDR3 length is 15 residues. V was pared by 5 bases and J by 2 bases, with 12 bases between. Germline V CDR1 and CDR2: LGHDT, YNNKEL (reference sequence). Here the CDR3 reads CASSYGAGTNEKLFF. The CDR3 DNA follows: TGTGCCAGCAGCTACGGAGCGGGGACTAATGAAAAACTGTTTTTT.

This clone appeared once. The same CDR3 also results from other DNA sequences found in this sample. The chain uses TRBV7-2 and TRBJ1-1, with D perhaps matching TRBD1 (5 bases). V was trimmed by 2 bases and J by 1 base, leaving 8 bases between them. The germline V gene has CDR1 SGHTA and CDR2 FQGNSA. The CDR3 runs 14 residues. CDR3 sequence reads: CASSLLGGNTEAFF. CDR3 DNA sequence: TGTGCCAGCAGCTTACTGGGGGGGAACACTGAAGCTTTCTTT.

The V gene is TRBV28, the J gene TRBJ2-5; 12 nucleotides agree with TRBD2. The trim removed 4 bases at V and 0 bases at J, leaving 9 bases unmatched. Germline V gene data show CDR1 as MDHEN and CDR2 as SYDVKM. This CDR3 spans 18 amino acids. The CDR3 spells CASSSQTSGGRDQETQYF. The CDR3 bases are TGTGCCAGCAGTTCACAGACTAGCGGGGGCCGCGACCAAGAGACCCAGTACTTC.

In nucleotides, the CDR3 is TGTGCCAGCAGCAACCCAAGACAGCCTGAAGCTTTCTTT. Translation gives CASSNPRQPEAFF. This sequence joins TRBV21-1 and TRBJ1-1; TRBD1, as called in the table, went unchecked against the DNA. TRBV21-1 is described as a pseudogene. This CDR3 spans 13 amino acids.